Shown below are 28 T cell receptor beta chains from a single sample sequenced in a study of T cell repertoires in cytomegalovirus infection. In TCRdb, the reads were re-called with MiXCR into one record per CDR3 protein. Of approximately 910,000 distinct CDR3 sequences listed, around 32% are singletons. These receptors are not linked to any known antigen. The starting material was cultured CD8+ T cells from PBMCs, obtained from culture after CMV antigen stimulation. The receptors originated from a human donor in good health (CMV status not recorded). Some clones in this sample may be carry-over from other donors' samples.

The gene calls are TRBV18 and TRBJ2-1, with TRBD2 as a possible D gene (5 bases). In germline, CDR1 is KGHSH, CDR2 LQKENI. This CDR3 is 16 amino acids long. V lost 0 bases to trimming and J lost 8 bases, with 17 bases between them. CDR3 sequence reads: CASSPPREALRDEQFF. DNA of the CDR3: TGTGCCAGCTCACCACCCCGGGAAGCACTCCGCGATGAGCAGTTCTTC.

This clonotype was counted at least ten times. The chain couples TRBV7-2 to TRBJ1-4; 8 bases agree with TRBD1. The CDR3 totals 15 residues. Germline V gives CDR1 SGHTA, CDR2 FQGNSA. V lost 7 bases to trimming and J lost 7 bases; unmatched junction nucleotides: 11. CDR3: CASTYGGQAIEKLFF. DNA of the CDR3: TGTGCCAGCACCTACGGGGGACAGGCGATTGAAAAACTGTTTTTT.

The chain employs TRBV7-9 and TRBJ1-3; 7 bases are a match to TRBD1. CDR1 SEHNR and CDR2 FQNEAQ come from the germline V gene (reference sequence). V shed 5 bases, J shed 4 bases, and the junction held 8 bases outside the gene matches. There are 15 residues in the CDR3. CDR3 protein: CASSAATGIGNTIYF. The DNA of the CDR3 is TGTGCCAGCAGCGCGGCGACAGGGATCGGAAACACCATATATTTT.

The rearrangement joins TRBV6-6 to TRBJ1-6, with unresolved D. The germline gives CDR1 MNHNY, CDR2 SVGAGI (reference sequence). The V gene lost 6 bases and the J gene lost 6 bases, with 15 bases spanning the gap. The CDR3 consists of 15 residues. CDR3: CASRSPVEINSPLHF. DNA of the CDR3: TGTGCCAGCAGATCCCCGGTGGAGATTAATTCACCCCTCCACTTT.

This clonotype has a handful of counts. The chain employs TRBV6-1 and TRBJ2-1, with 16 nucleotides matching TRBD2. With V trimmed by 2 bases and J by 5 bases, 9 bases remained unmatched. Germline CDR1 MNHNS, CDR2 SASEGT. The CDR3 is made up of 19 amino acids. CDR3 nucleotide sequence: TGTGCCAGCAGTGAACCCCCTGGGACTAGCGGGGGGGTTGACAATGAGCAGTTCTTC. This encodes CASSEPPGTSGGVDNEQFF.

This chain connects TRBV7-2 to TRBJ1-1; the D gene is possibly TRBD1 (6 bases). V dropped 9 bases and J dropped 1 base, with 15 bases sitting between them. The CDR3 extends over 14 amino acids. Germline CDR1 is SGHTA and CDR2 is FQGNSA. CDR3 nucleotide sequence: TGTGCCAGTGAATGGGGGGCCGGGAACACTGAAGCTTTCTTT. It codes for CASEWGAGNTEAFF.

This chain links TRBV12-3 or TRBV12-4 with TRBJ2-1, with TRBD2 identical over 12 bases. CDR3 length equals 16 residues. The V segment lost 5 bases and the J segment 4 bases; nucleotides outside the gene matches: 6. The chain's CDR3 is CASSATSGGSYNEQFF. CDR3 bases: TGTGCCAGCAGTGCGACTAGCGGGGGTTCATACAATGAGCAGTTCTTC.

Only a few counts were recorded for this clonotype. The chain uses TRBV7-6 and TRBJ1-1; D is unclear. Trimming pared 5 bases from V and 0 bases from J, leaving 7 bases between. Looked up from germline, CDR1 is SGHVS and CDR2 is FNYEAQ. This CDR3 is built from 13 residues. CDR3 in DNA: TGTGCCAGCAGCCCGATTGTGAACACTGAAGCTTTCTTT. Protein: CASSPIVNTEAFF.

The chain links TRBV12-3 or TRBV12-4 to TRBJ2-1, with unresolved D. V was pared by 10 bases and J by 9 bases, with 16 bases between. This CDR3 contains 12 residues. The CDR3 DNA sequence: TGTGCCATTAGGTCTGGACCCAGTGAGCAGTTCTTC. This sequence encodes CAIRSGPSEQFF.

The chain recombines TRBV27 with TRBJ2-3; D possibly corresponds to TRBD2 (6 bases). V lost 8 bases and J lost 2, with 8 bases in between. Germline values: CDR1 MNHEY, CDR2 SMNVEV (reference sequence). This CDR3 region has 12 residues. The CDR3 nucleotides are TGTGCCAGCGGGAGGCCCACAGATACGCAGTATTTT. Encoded protein: CASGRPTDTQYF.

This clonotype has ten or more counts. The chain carries TRBV7-9 and TRBJ2-3, with TRBD1 as a possible D gene (5 bases). This CDR3 has 16 amino acids. V lost 4 bases and J 2 bases, leaving 16 bases between the germline ends. Germline V gene sequence: CDR1 SEHNR, CDR2 FQNEAQ (reference sequence). CDR3 region: CASSSHLGQLTDTQYF. The DNA for the CDR3 is TGTGCCAGCAGCTCACACCTAGGACAACTCACAGATACGCAGTATTTT.

The rearrangement links TRBV9 to TRBJ1-5; the match to TRBD1 covers 8 bases. J gave up 2 bases and V 3 bases, and 7 bases lay outside the gene matches. Germline V gives CDR1 SGDLS, CDR2 YYNGEE. This CDR3 has 16 amino acids. As DNA, the CDR3 is TGTGCCAGCAGCGGAGGGGGGACAGGCGGCAATCAGCCCCAGCATTTT. It codes for CASSGGGTGGNQPQHF.

This clonotype showed up just a few times. The chain joins TRBV6-6 to TRBJ2-2; D gene ambiguous. The germline V gene encodes CDR1 MNHNY and CDR2 SVGAGI (reference sequence). Trimming cost V 5 bases and J 4 bases, with 8 bases left between them. This CDR3 is 13 amino acids long. CDR3 residues: CASSMGITGELFF. The CDR3 coding sequence is TGTGCCAGCAGTATGGGCATCACCGGGGAGCTGTTTTTT.

Only a few counts were recorded for this clonotype. The gene calls are TRBV4-1 and TRBJ2-7; the match to TRBD2 covers 7 bases. Germline CDR1 MGHRA, CDR2 YSYEKL. This CDR3 has 16 residues. The V gene end was trimmed by 6 bases and the J gene end by 0 bases; junction bases not matched to a gene: 11. The CDR3 region has the DNA TGCGCCAGCAGTCAGTCCTGGGAGGGCTACTCCTACGAGCAGTACTTC. As protein: CASSQSWEGYSYEQYF.

The V call is TRBV6-5, the J call TRBJ1-2; a weak D match, TRBD1 (5 bases). The CDR3 is 13 residues long. Deletions cut 2 bases from V and 6 bases from J, with 10 bases between. Germline values: CDR1 MNHEY, CDR2 SVGAGI. The CDR3 region has the DNA TGTGCCAGCAGTTACGGGGGGTCCCATGGCTACACCTTC. This translates into CASSYGGSHGYTF.

The chain joins TRBV11-2 to TRBJ2-5, with 9 nucleotides matching TRBD2. The CDR3 runs to 14 residues. CDR1 is SGHAT and CDR2 is FQNNGV in the germline V gene. V lost 10 bases, J lost 3 bases, and 9 bases stayed unmatched. CDR3 coding DNA: TGTGCCACCCGGGGGGCTAGCGGGGAAGAGACCCAGTACTTC. Protein product: CATRGASGEETQYF. The whole variable domain, remainder taken from reference TRBV11-2 and TRBJ2-5, is EAGVAQSPRYKIIEKRQSVAFWCNPISGHATLYWYQQILGQGPKLLIQFQNNGVVDDSQLPKDRFSAERLKGVDSTLKIQPAKLEDSAVYLCATRGASGEETQYFGPGTRLLVL.

This clonotype was counted a few times. This chain connects TRBV7-8 to TRBJ2-7; 11 positions match TRBD1. Germline assignment: CDR1 SGHVS and CDR2 FQNEAQ. J was trimmed by 5 bases and V by 3 bases; bases with no gene match: 9. The CDR3 loop spans 16 amino acids. This CDR3 reads CASSFRTGGFYDEQYF. As DNA, the CDR3 is TGTGCCAGCAGCTTCCGGACAGGGGGCTTTTACGACGAGCAGTACTTC.

This clonotype was counted a single time. This sequence joins TRBV27 and TRBJ2-2, with TRBD1 matching over 8 bases. The CDR3 covers 15 residues. Germline V gives CDR1 MNHEY, CDR2 SMNVEV (reference sequence). V lost 5 bases and J lost 4; bases outside the gene matches: 6. CDR3 amino acids: CASSASGTGTGELFF. Written as DNA, the CDR3 is TGTGCCAGCAGTGCTTCCGGGACAGGCACCGGGGAGCTGTTTTTT.

J is TRBJ1-2 and V is TRBV15; weak D call: TRBD1 (5 bases). Germline lookup yields CDR1 LNHNV and CDR2 YYDKDF (reference sequence). V shed 5 bases and J shed 3 bases, with 13 bases lying between them. CDR3 length equals 14 residues. CDR3 residues: CATSGGISDYGYTF. As DNA, the CDR3 is TGTGCCACCAGCGGGGGGATTTCGGACTATGGCTACACCTTC.

This clonotype has more than one count but fewer than ten. The J gene is TRBJ2-3, the V gene TRBV7-9; D gene unclear. Trimming took 7 bases from V and 4 from J, leaving 9 bases between them. The germline CDR1 and CDR2 sequences are SEHNR and FQNEAQ (reference sequence). This CDR3 comprises 12 residues. CDR3 nucleotides: TGTGCCAGCAACCACCTTGCAGATACGCAGTATTTT. It codes for CASNHLADTQYF.

This clonotype turned up a few times. The J gene is TRBJ2-7, the V gene TRBV20-1, with D possibly matching TRBD1 (5 bases). Trimming took 0 bases from V and 6 from J, leaving 18 bases between them. Germline V gene sequence: CDR1 DFQATT, CDR2 SNEGSKA (reference sequence). The CDR3 spans 15 residues. The CDR3 DNA sequence: TGCAGTGCTAGAGATCGTATCATAGGGGATAGCGAGCAGTACTTC. The encoded protein is CSARDRIIGDSEQYF.

This sequence joins TRBV4-1 and TRBJ1-4; no clear D. Trimming took off 0 bases at V and 12 bases at J, with 5 bases between the two ends. Per the germline V gene, CDR1 is MGHRA and CDR2 is YSYEKL. This CDR3 comprises 11 residues. The CDR3 DNA sequence: TGCGCCAGCAGCCAAGATTGGGAACTGTTTTTT. Its protein is CASSQDWELFF.

The chain combines TRBV28 with TRBJ2-7; 8 bases agree with TRBD1. CDR1 and CDR2 from the germline V gene are MDHEN and SYDVKM. V gave up 6 bases and J gave up 3 bases; unmatched junction bases: 16. This CDR3 comprises 17 residues. CDR3 residues: CASSGPGTGLRGYEQYF. Written as DNA, the CDR3 is TGTGCCAGCAGCGGTCCCGGGACAGGTCTGAGGGGCTACGAGCAGTACTTC.

This clonotype was seen more than once but under ten times. The chain has TRBV12-3 or TRBV12-4 and TRBJ1-2; 8 bases fit TRBD1. V dropped 6 bases and J dropped 8; count of bases not matched to a gene: 8. This CDR3 has 13 amino acids. The CDR3 region has the DNA TGTGCCAGCAGGAACCTACAGGGGGGAGGCTACACCTTC. Amino acid sequence: CASRNLQGGGYTF.

The V and J genes are TRBV10-2 and TRBJ1-1; no reliable D call. The CDR3 consists of 14 residues. V lost 4 bases and J lost 1, with 10 bases in between. The germline gives CDR1 WSHSY, CDR2 SAAADI. In nucleotides, the CDR3 is TGCGCCAGCAGTGCCATAAGACCGAACACTGAAGCTTTCTTT. Protein: CASSAIRPNTEAFF.

The gene calls are TRBV28 and TRBJ1-5, with D unresolved. V shed 8 bases and J shed 5 bases, with 25 bases lying between them. This CDR3 has 17 residues. CDR1 and CDR2 from the germline V gene are MDHEN and SYDVKM. In DNA form, the CDR3 reads TGTGCCAGCCATACGCCCTTTGGAAGTCCGGTGGATCAGCCCCAGCATTTT. Its translation: CASHTPFGSPVDQPQHF.

This clonotype showed up just a few times. The rearrangement links TRBV4-1 to TRBJ2-3; D possibly matches TRBD1 or TRBD2 (5 bases each). CDR3 length: 16 residues. V lost 0 bases to trimming and J lost 3 bases, with 13 bases between them. CDR1 and CDR2 from the germline V gene are MGHRA and YSYEKL. The CDR3 reads CASSQESGTATDTQYF. The CDR3 bases are TGCGCCAGCAGCCAAGAGTCCGGGACGGCGACAGATACGCAGTATTTT.

The chain is built from TRBV5-1 and TRBJ2-7; the match to TRBD1 covers 10 bases. The CDR3 sequence is 18 residues long. CDR1 and CDR2 (germline): SGHRS, YFSETQ. V gave up 1 base and J gave up 1 base; unmatched junction bases: 11. The CDR3 nucleotides are TGCGCCAGCAGCTTGATGGGACAGGGGATATTAGGATCCTACGAGCAGTACTTC. It yields the protein CASSLMGQGILGSYEQYF.